The source of this T cell receptor beta chain is a study of PD-L1 blockade in urothelial cancer. Study context: A median blood sample held approximately 140,000 T cells and roughly 79,000 unique TCRs.

The time point here: peripheral blood 6 weeks after treatment start. Spiked synthetic TCR analogs estimated absolute template abundance per PCR. TCRdb's table, derived via immunoSEQ multiplex PCR, lists solely in-frame clones and lacks some. The sample holds around 40,000 clones, less than 90% seen once. V lost 5 bases and J lost 8, with 16 bases in between. Germline CDR1 and CDR2: SGHRS and YFSETQ. The CDR3 is made up of 14 amino acids. The material sequenced was PBMCs, taken around atezolizumab (anti-PD-L1) treatment. The TCR sequence derives from a man aged 60 to 75 with urothelial cancer. V is TRBV5-1 and J is TRBJ1-4; D is uncertain. CDR3 sequence: CASRSGTGFEKLFF. The CDR3 nucleotides are TGCGCCAGCAGAAGTGGTACGGGGTTCGAAAAACTGTTTTTT. Using reference TRBV5-1 and TRBJ1-4 for the parts outside the CDR3, the full variable domain is KAGVTQTPRYLIKTRGQQVTLSCSPISGHRSVSWYQQTPGQGLQFLFEYFSETQRNKGNFPGRFSGRQFSNSRSEMNVSTLELGDSALYLCASRSGTGFEKLFFGSGTQLSVL.